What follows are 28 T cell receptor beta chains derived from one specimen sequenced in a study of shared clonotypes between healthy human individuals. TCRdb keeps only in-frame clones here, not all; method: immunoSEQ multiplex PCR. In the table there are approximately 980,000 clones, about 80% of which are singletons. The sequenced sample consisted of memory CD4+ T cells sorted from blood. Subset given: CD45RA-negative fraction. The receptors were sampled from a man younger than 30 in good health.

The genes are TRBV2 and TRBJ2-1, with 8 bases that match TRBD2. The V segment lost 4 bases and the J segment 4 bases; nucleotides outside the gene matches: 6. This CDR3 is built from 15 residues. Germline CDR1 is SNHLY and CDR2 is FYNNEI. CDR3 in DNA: TGTGCCAGCAGTGGGAGCCGGGGGGGGTACAATGAGCAGTTCTTC. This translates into CASSGSRGGYNEQFF.

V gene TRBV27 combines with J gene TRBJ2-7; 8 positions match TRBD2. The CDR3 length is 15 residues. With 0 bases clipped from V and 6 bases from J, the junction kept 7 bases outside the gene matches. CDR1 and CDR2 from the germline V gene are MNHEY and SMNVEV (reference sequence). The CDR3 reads CASSLSRGGGSEQYF. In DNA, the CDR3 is TGTGCCAGCAGTTTATCGAGGGGCGGGGGGTCCGAGCAGTACTTC.

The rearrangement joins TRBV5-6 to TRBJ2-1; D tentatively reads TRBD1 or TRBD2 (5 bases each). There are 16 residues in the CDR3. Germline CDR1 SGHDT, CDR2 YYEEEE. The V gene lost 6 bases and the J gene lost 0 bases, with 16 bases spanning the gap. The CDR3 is CASNPDRGLSYNEQFF. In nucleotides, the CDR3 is TGTGCCAGCAACCCTGACCGGGGCCTCTCCTACAATGAGCAGTTCTTC. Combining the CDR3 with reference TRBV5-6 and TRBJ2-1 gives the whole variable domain DAGVTQSPTHLIKTRGQQVTLRCSPKSGHDTVSWYQQALGQGPQFIFQYYEEEERQRGNFPDRFSGHQFPNYSSELNVNALLLGDSALYLCASNPDRGLSYNEQFFGPGTRLTVL.

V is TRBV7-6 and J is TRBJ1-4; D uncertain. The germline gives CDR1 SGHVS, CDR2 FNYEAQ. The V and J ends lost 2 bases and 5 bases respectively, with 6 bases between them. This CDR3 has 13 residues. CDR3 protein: CASSLRPNEKLFF. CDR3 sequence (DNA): TGTGCCAGCAGCTTACGGCCAAATGAAAAACTGTTTTTT.

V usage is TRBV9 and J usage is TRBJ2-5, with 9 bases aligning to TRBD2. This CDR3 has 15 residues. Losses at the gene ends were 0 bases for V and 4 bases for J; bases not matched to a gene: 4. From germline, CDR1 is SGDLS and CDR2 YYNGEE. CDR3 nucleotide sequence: TGTGCCAGCAGCGTAGTTAGCGGGAGTCGAGAGACCCAGTACTTC. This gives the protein CASSVVSGSRETQYF.

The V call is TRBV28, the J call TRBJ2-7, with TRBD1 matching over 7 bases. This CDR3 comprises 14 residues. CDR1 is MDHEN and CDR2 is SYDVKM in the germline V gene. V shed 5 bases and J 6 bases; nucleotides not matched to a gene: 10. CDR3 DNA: TGTGCCAGCAGTCGTGGGACAGTTGGGTCCGAGCAGTACTTC. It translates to CASSRGTVGSEQYF.

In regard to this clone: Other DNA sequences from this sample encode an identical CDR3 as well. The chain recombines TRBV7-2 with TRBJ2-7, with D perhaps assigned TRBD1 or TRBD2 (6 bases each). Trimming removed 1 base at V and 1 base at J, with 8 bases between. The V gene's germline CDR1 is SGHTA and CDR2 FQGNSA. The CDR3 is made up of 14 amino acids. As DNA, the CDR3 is TGTGCCAGCAGCTTAGGGAGGGGGTCCTACGAGCAGTACTTC. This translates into CASSLGRGSYEQYF.

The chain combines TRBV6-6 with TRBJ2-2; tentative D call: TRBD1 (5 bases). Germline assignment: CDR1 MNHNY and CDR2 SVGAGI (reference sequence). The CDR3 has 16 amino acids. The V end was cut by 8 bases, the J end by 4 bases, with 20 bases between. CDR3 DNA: TGTGCCAGCCTAATGGGGCTCCACAAATCCACCGGGGAGCTGTTTTTT. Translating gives CASLMGLHKSTGELFF.

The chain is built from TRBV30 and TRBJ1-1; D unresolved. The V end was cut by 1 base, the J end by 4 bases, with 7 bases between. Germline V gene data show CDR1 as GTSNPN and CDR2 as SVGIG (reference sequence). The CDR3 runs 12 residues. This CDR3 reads CAWSDYGTEAFF. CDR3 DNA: TGTGCCTGGAGTGATTATGGCACTGAAGCTTTCTTT.

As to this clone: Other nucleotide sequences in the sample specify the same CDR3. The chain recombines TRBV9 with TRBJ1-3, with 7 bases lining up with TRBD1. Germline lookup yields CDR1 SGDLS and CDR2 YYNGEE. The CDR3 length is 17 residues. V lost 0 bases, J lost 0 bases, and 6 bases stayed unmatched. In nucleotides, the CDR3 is TGTGCCAGCAGCGTAGGAGCAGGGGGAAACTCTGGAAACACCATATATTTT. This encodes CASSVGAGGNSGNTIYF.

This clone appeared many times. The CDR3 nucleotides read TGCACCCCAGGAGTGCGTCAGCCCCAGCATTTT. Protein sequence: CTPGVRQPQHF. The V and J genes are TRBV1 and TRBJ1-5. TRBV1 is deemed a pseudogene. This CDR3 is 11 amino acids long.

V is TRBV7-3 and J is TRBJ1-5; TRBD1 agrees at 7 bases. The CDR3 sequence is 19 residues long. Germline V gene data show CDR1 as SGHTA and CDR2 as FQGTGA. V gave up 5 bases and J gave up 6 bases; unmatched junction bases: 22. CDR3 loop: CASSPNFRDSTEHRQPQHF. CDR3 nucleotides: TGTGCCAGCAGCCCAAACTTCCGGGACAGCACGGAACATCGTCAGCCCCAGCATTTT.

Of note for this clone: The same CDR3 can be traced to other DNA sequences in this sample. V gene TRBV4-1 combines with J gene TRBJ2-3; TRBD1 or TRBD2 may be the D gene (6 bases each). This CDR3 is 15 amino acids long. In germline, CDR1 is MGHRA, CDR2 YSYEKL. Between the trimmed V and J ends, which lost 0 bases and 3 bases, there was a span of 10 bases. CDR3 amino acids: CASSQDGGGTDTQYF. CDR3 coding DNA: TGCGCCAGCAGCCAAGACGGGGGCGGGACAGATACGCAGTATTTT.

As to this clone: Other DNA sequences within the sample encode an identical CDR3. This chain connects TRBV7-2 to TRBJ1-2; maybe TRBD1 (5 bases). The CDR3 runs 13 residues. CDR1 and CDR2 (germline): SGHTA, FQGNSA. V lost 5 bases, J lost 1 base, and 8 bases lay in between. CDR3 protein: CASSPDSNYGYTF. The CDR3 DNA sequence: TGTGCCAGCAGCCCCGACAGTAACTATGGCTACACCTTC. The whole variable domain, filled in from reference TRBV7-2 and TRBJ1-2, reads GAGVSQSPSNKVTEKGKDVELRCDPISGHTALYWYRQSLGQGLEFLIYFQGNSAPDKSGLPSDRFSAERTGGSVSTLTIQRTQQEDSAVYLCASSPDSNYGYTFGSGTRLTVV.

CDR3: CASSLGGRLAIEAFF. CDR3 coding DNA: TGTGCCAGCAGCTTGGGGGGTCGTCTGGCGATTGAAGCTTTCTTT. This chain uses TRBV5-6 with TRBJ1-1; D is uncertain. CDR1 SGHDT and CDR2 YYEEEE come from the germline V gene. CDR3 size: 15 residues. V was trimmed by 0 bases and J by 7 bases, leaving 16 bases between them.

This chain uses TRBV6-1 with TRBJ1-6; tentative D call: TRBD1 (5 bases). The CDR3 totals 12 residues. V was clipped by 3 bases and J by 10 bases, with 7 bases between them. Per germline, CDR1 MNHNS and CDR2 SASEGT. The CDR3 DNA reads TGTGCCAGCAGTGATTGGGGGTCACCCCTCCACTTT. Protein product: CASSDWGSPLHF.

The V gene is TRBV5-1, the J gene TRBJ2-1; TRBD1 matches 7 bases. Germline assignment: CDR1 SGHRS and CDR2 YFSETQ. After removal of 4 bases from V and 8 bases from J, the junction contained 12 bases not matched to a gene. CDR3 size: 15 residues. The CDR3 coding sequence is TGCGCCAGCAGCCGGGACAGTCCCCTTGCGGATGAGCAGTTCTTC. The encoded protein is CASSRDSPLADEQFF.

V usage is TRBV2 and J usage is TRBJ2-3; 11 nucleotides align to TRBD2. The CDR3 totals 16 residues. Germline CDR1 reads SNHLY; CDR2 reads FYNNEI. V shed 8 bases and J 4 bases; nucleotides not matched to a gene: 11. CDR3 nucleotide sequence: TGTGCCAGCGGCCCAACTAGCGGGGGACCCTCAGATACGCAGTATTTT. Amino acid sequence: CASGPTSGGPSDTQYF.

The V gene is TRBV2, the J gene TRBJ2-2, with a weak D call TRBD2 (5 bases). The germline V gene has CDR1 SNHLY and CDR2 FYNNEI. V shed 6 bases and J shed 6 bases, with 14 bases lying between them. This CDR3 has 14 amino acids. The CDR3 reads CASSVGIIAGELFF. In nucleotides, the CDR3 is TGTGCCAGCAGCGTCGGGATCATTGCCGGGGAGCTGTTTTTT.

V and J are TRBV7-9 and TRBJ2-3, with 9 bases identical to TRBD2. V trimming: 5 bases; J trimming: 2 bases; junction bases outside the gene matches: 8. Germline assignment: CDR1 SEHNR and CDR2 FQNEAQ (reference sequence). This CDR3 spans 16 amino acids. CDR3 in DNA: TGTGCCAGCAGCGAGGGACTAGCCTCAAACACAGATACGCAGTATTTT. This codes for CASSEGLASNTDTQYF.

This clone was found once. CDR3 in amino acids: CASSPPSTPYGYTF. As DNA, the CDR3 is TGTGCCAGCTCACCACCCTCTACCCCTTATGGCTACACCTTC. The rearrangement joins TRBV18 to TRBJ1-2; D unresolved. V was pared by 0 bases and J by 5 bases, with 10 bases between. Per the germline V gene, CDR1 is KGHSH and CDR2 is LQKENI. The CDR3 contains 14 residues. Combining the CDR3 with reference TRBV18 and TRBJ1-2 gives the whole variable domain NAGVMQNPRHLVRRRGQEARLRCSPMKGHSHVYWYRQLPEEGLKFMVYLQKENIIDESGMPKERFSAEFPKEGPSILRIQQVVRGDSAAYFCASSPPSTPYGYTFGSGTRLTVV.

CDR3 region: CASSLGGRDLRGNTIYF. The CDR3 nucleotides read TGTGCCAGCAGCTTAGGAGGTAGGGATCTACGGGGAAACACCATATATTTT. V and J are TRBV11-3 and TRBJ1-3; D is uncertain. Germline loops: CDR1 SGHNT, CDR2 YENEEA. The V end lost 1 base, the J end lost 4 bases, and 17 bases lay between the germline ends. The CDR3 covers 17 residues.

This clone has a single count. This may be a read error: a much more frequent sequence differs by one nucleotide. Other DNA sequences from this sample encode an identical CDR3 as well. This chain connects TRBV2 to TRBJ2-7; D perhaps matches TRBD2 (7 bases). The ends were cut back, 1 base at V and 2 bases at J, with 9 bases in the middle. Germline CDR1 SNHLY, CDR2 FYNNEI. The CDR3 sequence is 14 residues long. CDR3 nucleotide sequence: TGTGCCAGCAGTGAAGAGGGGGGGCCCTACGAGCAGTACTTC. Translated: CASSEEGGPYEQYF.

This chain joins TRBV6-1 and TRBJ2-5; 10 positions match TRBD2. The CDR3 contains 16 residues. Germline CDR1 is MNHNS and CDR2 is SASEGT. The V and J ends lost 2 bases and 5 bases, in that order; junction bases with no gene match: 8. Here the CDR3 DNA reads TGTGCCAGCAGTGAAATTGGACTAGCGGCTTTTGAGACCCAGTACTTC. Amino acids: CASSEIGLAAFETQYF.

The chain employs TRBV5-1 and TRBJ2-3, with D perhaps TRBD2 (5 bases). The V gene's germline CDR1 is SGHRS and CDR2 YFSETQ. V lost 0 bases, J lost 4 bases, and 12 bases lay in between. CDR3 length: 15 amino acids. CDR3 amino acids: CASSLDGIGPDTQYF. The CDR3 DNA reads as TGCGCCAGCAGCTTGGACGGGATAGGCCCAGATACGCAGTATTTT.

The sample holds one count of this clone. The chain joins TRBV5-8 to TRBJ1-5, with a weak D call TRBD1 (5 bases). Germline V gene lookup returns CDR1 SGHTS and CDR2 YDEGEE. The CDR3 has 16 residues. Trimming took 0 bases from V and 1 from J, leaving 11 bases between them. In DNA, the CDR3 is TGTGCCAGCAGCTTGGTCTCCAAGGGGAGCAATCAGCCCCAGCATTTT. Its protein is CASSLVSKGSNQPQHF.

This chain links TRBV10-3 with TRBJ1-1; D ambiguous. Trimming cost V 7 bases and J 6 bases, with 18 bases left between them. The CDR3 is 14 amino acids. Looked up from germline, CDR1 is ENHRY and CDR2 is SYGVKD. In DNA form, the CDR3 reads TGTGCCATCACCAAGGACGGGATCAGCGCTGAAGCTTTCTTT. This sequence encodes CAITKDGISAEAFF.

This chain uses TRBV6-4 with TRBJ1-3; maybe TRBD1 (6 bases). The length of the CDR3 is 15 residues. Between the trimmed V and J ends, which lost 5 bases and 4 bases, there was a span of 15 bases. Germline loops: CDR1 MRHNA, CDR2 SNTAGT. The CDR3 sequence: CASSTGTAVGNTIYF. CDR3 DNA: TGTGCCAGCAGTACAGGGACGGCCGTAGGAAACACCATATATTTT.